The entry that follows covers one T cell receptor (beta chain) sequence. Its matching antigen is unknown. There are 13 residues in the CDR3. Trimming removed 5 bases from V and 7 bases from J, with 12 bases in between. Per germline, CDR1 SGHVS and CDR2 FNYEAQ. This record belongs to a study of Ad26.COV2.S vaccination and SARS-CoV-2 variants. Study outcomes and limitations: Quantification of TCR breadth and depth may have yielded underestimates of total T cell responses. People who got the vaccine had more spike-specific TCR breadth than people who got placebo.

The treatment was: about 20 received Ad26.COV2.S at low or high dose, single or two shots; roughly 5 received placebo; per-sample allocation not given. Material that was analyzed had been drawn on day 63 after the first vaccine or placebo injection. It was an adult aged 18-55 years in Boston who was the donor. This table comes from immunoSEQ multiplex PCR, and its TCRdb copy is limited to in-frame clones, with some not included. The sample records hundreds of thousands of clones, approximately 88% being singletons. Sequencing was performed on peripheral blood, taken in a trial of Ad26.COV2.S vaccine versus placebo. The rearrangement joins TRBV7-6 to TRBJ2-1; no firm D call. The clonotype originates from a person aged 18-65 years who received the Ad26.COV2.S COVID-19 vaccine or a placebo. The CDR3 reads CASSQSVGNEQFF. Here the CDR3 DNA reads TGTGCCAGCAGCCAATCAGTAGGGAATGAGCAGTTCTTC.